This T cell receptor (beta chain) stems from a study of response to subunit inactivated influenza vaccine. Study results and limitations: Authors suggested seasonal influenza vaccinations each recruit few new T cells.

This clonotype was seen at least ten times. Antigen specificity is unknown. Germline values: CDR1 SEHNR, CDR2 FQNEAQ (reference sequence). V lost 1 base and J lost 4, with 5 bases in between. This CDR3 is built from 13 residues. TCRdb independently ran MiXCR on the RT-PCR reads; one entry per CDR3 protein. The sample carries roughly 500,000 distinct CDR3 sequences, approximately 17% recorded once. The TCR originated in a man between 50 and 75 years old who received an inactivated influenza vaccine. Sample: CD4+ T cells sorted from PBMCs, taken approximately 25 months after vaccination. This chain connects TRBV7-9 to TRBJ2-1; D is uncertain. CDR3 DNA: TGTGCCAGCAGCTTAGGCGCATACAATGAGCAGTTCTTC. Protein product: CASSLGAYNEQFF.